The T cell receptor beta chain under discussion was sequenced for a study of cytomegalovirus exposure and HLA in healthy donors. Points from the study as a whole: The authors listed roughly 150 TCR beta chains as cytomegalovirus-associated. An analysis that came later showed most CMV-associated TCR beta chains appearing HLA-restricted. Data from an earlier analysis indicated that most TCR beta V segments were productive either about 87% or about 30% of the time. Later on, a genetic analysis was performed. It linked a missense variant in DCLRE1C with V- and J-gene trimming of TCR beta.

On this clone: Its matching antigen is unknown.

The ends were cut back, 3 bases at V and 6 bases at J, with 6 bases in the middle. The CDR3 extends over 11 amino acids. Germline CDR1 and CDR2: MNHEY and SMNVEV (reference sequence). Primers included in the PCR were 60 Vbeta and 13 Jbeta primers. Assay used: immunoSEQ multiplex PCR; TCRdb lists only in-frame clones, some missing. The sample includes 110,000 to 150,000 clones, about 75% of them seen just once. Sequenced material: PBMCs. The rearrangement joins TRBV27 to TRBJ2-7, with D perhaps matching TRBD2 (6 bases). The clonotype comes from a woman aged 25 to 39 in good health and CMV-seronegative. CDR3 residues: CASSFGGEQYF. The CDR3 bases are TGTGCCAGCAGTTTCGGGGGCGAGCAGTACTTC.